These 28 T cell receptor beta chains came from one sample sequenced in a study of control samples from healthy donors and cancer patients (dated by TCRdb to about 2020). The receptor library was made with the immunoSEQ multiplex PCR assay. The immuneACCESS repertoire file appears here via TCRdb, limited to in-frame rearrangements. These files lack a portion of the clones; in checked studies, under half of the deficit traces to unresolved V genes, and the cause of the others is not known. In this sample the table shows fewer than 200,000 clones, under 96% of which occur a single time. The ten most abundant clones make up 0.85% to 1.3% of the sample. The sample comprised blood. All receptors derive from a woman aged 25 to 39 in good health.

This rearrangement joins TRBV27 to TRBJ1-1; 7 positions agree with TRBD1. V was pared by 5 bases and J by 0 bases, with 3 bases of the junction left unmatched. The CDR3 runs to 14 residues. Germline loops: CDR1 MNHEY, CDR2 SMNVEV (reference sequence). As DNA, the CDR3 is TGTGCCAGCAGTAGACAGGGTATGAACACTGAAGCTTTCTTT. Amino acids: CASSRQGMNTEAFF.

The chain links TRBV5-6 to TRBJ1-1; D possibly corresponds to TRBD1 (5 bases). Germline CDR1 and CDR2: SGHDT and YYEEEE. This CDR3 is 14 amino acids long. Trimming removed 0 bases from V and 3 bases from J, with 9 bases in between. DNA of the CDR3: TGTGCCAGCAGCTTGGCGGGGCGGGACACTGAAGCTTTCTTT. Amino acid sequence: CASSLAGRDTEAFF.

The V and J genes are TRBV30 and TRBJ2-1, with 9 bases that match TRBD2. Germline assignment: CDR1 GTSNPN and CDR2 SVGIG (reference sequence). This CDR3 comprises 16 residues. Unmatched junction bases numbered 12, after V lost 0 bases and J lost 9 bases. The CDR3: CAWSVIAGDYLSEQFF. CDR3 coding DNA: TGTGCCTGGAGTGTCATAGCGGGAGATTATCTGAGTGAGCAGTTCTTC.

A note on this clone: One junction end disagrees with the germline gene, perhaps due to a read error. The chain combines TRBV2 with TRBJ1-5; D gene unclear. The CDR3 sequence is 15 residues long. Germline-derived CDR1 and CDR2 are SNHLY and FYNNEI. CDR3: CASREGSTPNQPQHF. The CDR3 DNA reads as TGTGCCAGCAGAGAAGGGAGCACACCCAATCAGCCCCAGCATTTT.

The V and J genes are TRBV28 and TRBJ2-1; TRBD2 matches at 7 bases. Germline CDR1 and CDR2: MDHEN and SYDVKM. After removal of 0 bases from V and 0 bases from J, the junction contained 2 bases not matched to a gene. CDR3 length equals 16 residues. CDR3 in amino acids: CASSLWGGSSYNEQFF. DNA of the CDR3: TGTGCCAGCAGTTTATGGGGAGGGAGCTCCTACAATGAGCAGTTCTTC.

The J gene is TRBJ2-7, the V gene TRBV28, with TRBD1 identical over 10 bases. This CDR3 is built from 13 residues. J gave up 3 bases and V 7 bases, and 3 bases lay outside the gene matches. Germline V gene data show CDR1 as MDHEN and CDR2 as SYDVKM. The CDR3 DNA sequence: TGTGCCAGCACCCGGGACAGGGGCTACGAGCAGTACTTC. The encoded protein is CASTRDRGYEQYF.

This chain joins TRBV24-1 and TRBJ2-1; no clear D. V shed 5 bases and J shed 4 bases, with 17 bases lying between them. Germline V gene data show CDR1 as KGHDR and CDR2 as SFDVKD. The CDR3 loop spans 16 amino acids. As DNA, the CDR3 is TGTGCCACCAGTGCTGGAACTGGGGTACGATACAATGAGCAGTTCTTC. It codes for CATSAGTGVRYNEQFF.

The chain joins TRBV2 to TRBJ2-1; D tentatively fits TRBD1 or TRBD2 (5 bases each). The CDR3 loop spans 18 amino acids. CDR1 and CDR2 (germline): SNHLY, FYNNEI. Trimming removed 0 bases at V and 5 bases at J, with 20 bases between. The CDR3 sequence: CASSEALWGRSLHNEQFF. The CDR3 DNA follows: TGTGCCAGCAGTGAAGCGCTTTGGGGGAGAAGCCTCCACAATGAGCAGTTCTTC.

The chain has TRBV28 and TRBJ1-2; maybe TRBD1 (5 bases). This CDR3 contains 15 residues. V was pared by 6 bases and J by 2 bases, with 16 bases between. From germline, CDR1 is MDHEN and CDR2 SYDVKM. The CDR3 bases are TGTGCCAGCAGCCCGGAGGTGGAGGGGAACTATGGCTACACCTTC. This encodes CASSPEVEGNYGYTF.

The J gene is TRBJ2-7, the V gene TRBV6-5; D is possibly TRBD1 or TRBD2 (5 bases each). V was pared by 2 bases and J by 5 bases, with 13 bases between. The germline CDR1 and CDR2 sequences are MNHEY and SVGAGI. CDR3 length: 14 residues. CDR3 bases: TGTGCCAGCAGTTACATCAGGGAGTCCCACGAGCAGTACTTC. Translation gives CASSYIRESHEQYF.

The rearrangement joins TRBV7-8 to TRBJ2-3, with D tentatively TRBD1 or TRBD2 (5 bases each). Germline assignment: CDR1 SGHVS and CDR2 FQNEAQ. The V and J ends lost 1 base and 0 bases respectively, with 17 bases between them. The CDR3 is 18 amino acids. CDR3 residues: CASSLDLLRGVSTDTQYF. The CDR3 DNA sequence: TGTGCCAGCAGCTTAGATTTATTGAGGGGAGTAAGCACAGATACGCAGTATTTT.

This chain connects TRBV5-1 to TRBJ2-5, with 12 nucleotides matching TRBD2. This CDR3 has 19 residues. The J segment lost 0 bases and the V segment lost 0 bases, leaving 9 bases of the junction unmatched. Germline V lookup: CDR1 SGHRS, CDR2 YFSETQ. The CDR3 loop is CASSLAGTSGLGYQETQYF. For the CDR3, the DNA is TGCGCCAGCAGCTTGGCCGGGACTAGCGGGCTTGGGTACCAAGAGACCCAGTACTTC.

The V call is TRBV3-1 (or the pseudogene TRBV3-2), the J call TRBJ2-2; D gene uncertain. V was pared by 3 bases and J by 1 base, with 12 bases between. Germline assignment: CDR1 LGHDT and CDR2 YNNKEL (reference sequence). The CDR3 has 16 amino acids. The CDR3 nucleotides are TGTGCCAGCAGCCATCAAAAAGATCGGAACACCGGGGAGCTGTTTTTT. Protein sequence: CASSHQKDRNTGELFF.

The V gene is TRBV5-5, the J gene TRBJ2-7; the D is unclear. Trimming took 0 bases from V and 3 from J, leaving 10 bases between them. The CDR3 has 14 residues. CDR1 is SGHKS, CDR2 YYEKEE, per germline (reference sequence). The CDR3 is CASSLVGRSYEQYF. DNA for the CDR3: TGTGCCAGCAGCTTGGTGGGCAGGAGCTACGAGCAGTACTTC.

The chain combines TRBV9 with TRBJ2-5, with D maybe TRBD2 (6 bases). V was clipped by 0 bases and J by 6 bases, with 15 bases between them. Per the germline V gene, CDR1 is SGDLS and CDR2 is YYNGEE. The CDR3 length is 15 residues. Here the CDR3 DNA reads TGTGCCAGCAGCGTAGACGGGGGTGTGGTGCAGACCCAGTACTTC. Amino acid sequence: CASSVDGGVVQTQYF.

This clone was picked up one time. The rearrangement joins TRBV5-4 to TRBJ1-1; D call uncertain. The CDR3 has 14 amino acids. Germline CDR1 is SGHNT and CDR2 is YYREEE (reference sequence). Between the trimmed V and J ends, which lost 5 bases and 3 bases, there was a span of 14 bases. The CDR3 sequence: CASSSLGSDTEAFF. The CDR3 DNA reads as TGTGCCAGCAGTTCCCTTGGGTCGGACACTGAAGCTTTCTTT.

This clone was picked up a small number of times. The rearrangement joins TRBV30 to TRBJ1-2, with 7 bases identical to TRBD1. Germline loops: CDR1 GTSNPN, CDR2 SVGIG (reference sequence). CDR3 size: 13 residues. The trim removed 2 bases at V and 4 bases at J, leaving 4 bases unmatched. Here the CDR3 DNA reads TGTGCCTGGAGTCCCGGGACAGCCTATGGCTACACCTTC. This sequence encodes CAWSPGTAYGYTF.

The rearrangement uses TRBV5-4 and TRBJ1-2, with TRBD1 matching over 12 bases. The CDR3 spans 15 residues. V dropped 1 base and J dropped 7; count of bases not matched to a gene: 5. Germline V gene lookup returns CDR1 SGHNT and CDR2 YYREEE (reference sequence). The CDR3 region is CASSLYWDRGLGYTF. CDR3 DNA: TGTGCCAGCAGCTTGTATTGGGACAGGGGGCTTGGCTACACCTTC.

The rearrangement joins TRBV2 to TRBJ2-2; D is unresolved. The CDR3 sequence is 15 residues long. Germline CDR1 reads SNHLY; CDR2 reads FYNNEI. Trimming shortened V by 5 bases and J by 4 bases, and 14 bases separated the two germline ends. This CDR3 reads CASSLTAPSTGELFF. In nucleotides, the CDR3 is TGTGCCAGCAGTCTTACAGCTCCGAGCACCGGGGAGCTGTTTTTT.

V gene TRBV11-1 combines with J gene TRBJ2-3, with 8 bases matching TRBD1. The CDR3 has 16 residues. Per germline, CDR1 SGHAT and CDR2 FQDESV (reference sequence). After removal of 1 base from V and 1 base from J, the junction contained 4 bases not matched to a gene. CDR3 sequence reads: CASSLGTGRRTDTQYF. The CDR3, as DNA: TGTGCCAGCAGCTTAGGGACAGGGAGGCGCACAGATACGCAGTATTTT.

The rearrangement joins TRBV5-5 to TRBJ1-2, with no clear D. The CDR3 is 14 residues long. Per germline, CDR1 SGHKS and CDR2 YYEKEE (reference sequence). V lost 0 bases, J lost 4 bases, and 10 bases lay in between. This chain's CDR3 is CASSLGDGFYGYTF. DNA for the CDR3: TGTGCCAGCAGCTTGGGAGACGGGTTCTATGGCTACACCTTC.

The chain is built from TRBV2 and TRBJ2-1; D is undetermined. This CDR3 has 10 residues. V was pared by 8 bases and J by 5 bases, with 4 bases between. CDR1 and CDR2 from the germline V gene are SNHLY and FYNNEI. This CDR3 is CASYDNEQFF. CDR3 in DNA: TGTGCCAGCTACGACAATGAGCAGTTCTTC. Combining the CDR3 with reference TRBV2 and TRBJ2-1 gives the whole variable domain EPEVTQTPSHQVTQMGQEVILRCVPISNHLYFYWYRQILGQKVEFLVSFYNNEISEKSEIFDDQFSVERPDGSNFTLKIRSTKLEDSAMYFCASYDNEQFFGPGTRLTVL.

The chain carries TRBV6-5 and TRBJ1-5, with 9 bases fitting TRBD1. Losses at the gene ends were 7 bases for V and 0 bases for J; bases not matched to a gene: 4. The CDR3 has 15 residues. The V gene's germline CDR1 is MNHEY and CDR2 SVGAGI. CDR3 amino acids: CASTRTGDSNQPQHF. The CDR3 DNA reads TGTGCCAGCACCAGGACAGGGGATAGCAATCAGCCCCAGCATTTT.

This chain uses TRBV2 with TRBJ2-3; 10 bases line up with TRBD2. The CDR3 is 16 residues long. CDR1 and CDR2 (germline): SNHLY, FYNNEI. Trimming removed 3 bases from V and 6 bases from J; junction bases left unmatched: 9. The DNA of the CDR3 is TGTGCCAGCAGTGATTGGAGCGGGGGGGCTATGGATACGCAGTATTTT. Amino acids: CASSDWSGGAMDTQYF.

This clone is a singleton in its sample. This chain connects TRBV3-1 (or the pseudogene TRBV3-2) to TRBJ1-1; TRBD1 is a possible D gene (5 bases). The V gene lost 8 bases and the J gene lost 0 bases, with 13 bases spanning the gap. The germline V gene has CDR1 LGHDT and CDR2 YNNKEL (reference sequence). The CDR3 extends over 14 amino acids. In nucleotides, the CDR3 is TGTGCCAGCCGCGACAGAGGCCTGAACACTGAAGCTTTCTTT. Translated: CASRDRGLNTEAFF.

The chain employs TRBV7-9 and TRBJ2-7; TRBD1 aligns across 9 bases. There are 14 residues in the CDR3. Germline V gene data show CDR1 as SEHNR and CDR2 as FQNEAQ (reference sequence). V trimming: 5 bases; J trimming: 2 bases; junction bases outside the gene matches: 4. The CDR3 is CASSLGQGAYEQYF. The CDR3 DNA reads as TGTGCCAGCAGCCTGGGACAGGGCGCCTACGAGCAGTACTTC.

V gene TRBV4-2 combines with J gene TRBJ2-2; the D gene is possibly TRBD1 (6 bases). The germline CDR1 and CDR2 sequences are LGHNA and YNFKEQ. Deletions cut 0 bases from V and 1 base from J, with 18 bases between. The CDR3 sequence is 19 residues long. CDR3 coding DNA: TGTGCCAGCAGCCAAGACGGGACAAACGATTACTTGAACACCGGGGAGCTGTTTTTT. It specifies CASSQDGTNDYLNTGELFF.

With regard to this clone: A read error may account for a junction end that differs from germline. The chain couples TRBV29-1 to TRBJ1-4, with D unclear. Germline assignment: CDR1 SQVTM and CDR2 ANQGSEA. CDR3 size: 11 residues. Here the CDR3 reads CSVLDNQKLFF. Written as DNA, the CDR3 is TGCAGCGTGCTGGATAATCAAAAACTGTTTTTT.